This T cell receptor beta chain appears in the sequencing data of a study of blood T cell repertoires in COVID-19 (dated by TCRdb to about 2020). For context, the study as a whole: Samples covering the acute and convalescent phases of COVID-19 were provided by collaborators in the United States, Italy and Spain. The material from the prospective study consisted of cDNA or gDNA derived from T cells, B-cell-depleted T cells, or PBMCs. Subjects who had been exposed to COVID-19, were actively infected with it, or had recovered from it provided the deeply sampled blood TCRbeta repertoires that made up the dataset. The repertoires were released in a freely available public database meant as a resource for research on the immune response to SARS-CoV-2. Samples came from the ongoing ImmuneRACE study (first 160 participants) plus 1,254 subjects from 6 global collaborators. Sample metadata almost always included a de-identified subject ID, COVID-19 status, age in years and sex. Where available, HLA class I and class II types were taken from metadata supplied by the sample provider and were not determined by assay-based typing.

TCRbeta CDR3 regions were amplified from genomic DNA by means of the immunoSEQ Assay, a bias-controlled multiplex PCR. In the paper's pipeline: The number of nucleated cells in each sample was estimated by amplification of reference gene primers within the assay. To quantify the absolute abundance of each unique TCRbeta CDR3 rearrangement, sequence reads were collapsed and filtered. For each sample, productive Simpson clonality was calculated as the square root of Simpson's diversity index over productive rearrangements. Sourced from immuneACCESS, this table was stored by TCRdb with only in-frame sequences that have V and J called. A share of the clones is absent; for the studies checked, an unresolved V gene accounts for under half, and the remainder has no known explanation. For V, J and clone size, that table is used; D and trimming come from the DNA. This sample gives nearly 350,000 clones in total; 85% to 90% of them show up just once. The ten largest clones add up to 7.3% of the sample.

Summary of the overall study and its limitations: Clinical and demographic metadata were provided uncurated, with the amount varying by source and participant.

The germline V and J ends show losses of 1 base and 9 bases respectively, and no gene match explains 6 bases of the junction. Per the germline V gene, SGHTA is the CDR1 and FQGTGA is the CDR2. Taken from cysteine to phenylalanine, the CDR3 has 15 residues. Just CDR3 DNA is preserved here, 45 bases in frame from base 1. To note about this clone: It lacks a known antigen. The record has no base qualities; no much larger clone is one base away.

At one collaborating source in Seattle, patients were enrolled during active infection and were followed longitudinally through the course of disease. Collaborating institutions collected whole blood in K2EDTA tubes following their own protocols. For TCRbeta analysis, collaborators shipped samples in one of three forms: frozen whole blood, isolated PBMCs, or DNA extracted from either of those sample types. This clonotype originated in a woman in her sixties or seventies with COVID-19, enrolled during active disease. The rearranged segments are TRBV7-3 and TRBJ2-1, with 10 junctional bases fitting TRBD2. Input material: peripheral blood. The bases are TGTGCCAGCAGCTTAAGCAGCGGGGGGGCAAGTGAGCAGTTCTTC. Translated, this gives CASSLSSGGASEQFF.